This T cell receptor (beta chain) was obtained from a study of T cells in Graves' hyperthyroidism and ophthalmopathy. Study-level information: Blood was drawn when the patient was first diagnosed and still untreated.

Amplified TCR beta CDR3 regions derived from RNA transcripts. Using the HTBI primer set, a first-round RT-PCR was run on the TCR CDR3. One entry per CDR3 protein results from TCRdb running MiXCR on the multiplex PCR reads. Among about 52,000 distinct CDR3 sequences listed, around half were seen once. Details on this clonotype: Antigen unknown.

Enrolled ophthalmopathy patients presented with a Clinical Activity Score of at least 3, a NOSPECS grade of at least 4, and disease duration under 3 months. Patients with uncontrolled infections, other autoimmune diseases, pregnancy or lactation were excluded. Trimming cost V 5 bases and J 2 bases; bases outside gene matches: 10. This CDR3 contains 17 residues. Germline CDR1 ENHRY, CDR2 SYGVKD. Study results and limitations: Most clonotypes expanded in thyroid above 0.001 were likewise present in blood.

This receptor was obtained from a woman aged 50 to 60 with Graves' ophthalmopathy. Sequencing input: blood. The chain uses TRBV10-3 and TRBJ1-4, with 8 bases lining up with TRBD1. CDR3 bases: TGTGCCATCAGTTTAACGGTGGGACAGGACACTAATGAAAAACTGTTTTTT. This sequence encodes CAISLTVGQDTNEKLFF.